This T cell receptor (beta chain) was observed in a study of cytomegalovirus exposure and HLA in healthy donors (dated by TCRdb to about 2017). Regarding the complete study: According to an earlier analysis of 587 of the donors, 150 million to 200 million T cells yielded roughly 110 million unique TCR beta sequences and approximately 300 Gb of sequence data. Approximately 300 gigabases of sequencing data and 70 million to 100 million unique TCR sequences were included in an early release covering about 700 HLA-typed donors. Of the 300 to 450 genotyped donors, roughly 80% were placed in the genetic ancestry cluster associated with self-reported Caucasian donors. The aim of the study was to test whether cataloging public T cell receptors could identify signatures of past pathogen exposure. The study profiled the T cell repertoires of 500 to 800 subjects by immunosequencing and related them to cytomegalovirus serostatus. A separate validation cohort of roughly 130 different subjects was used in addition to the approximately 700-subject first cohort. The study combined high-throughput TCR immunosequencing, statistical association of individual TCRs with disease status, and machine learning to predict cytomegalovirus infection status. A later analysis re-examined previously published TCR beta repertoires from roughly 720 donors and added high-resolution HLA genotyping to investigate patterns of TCR occurrence. Rather than using new phenotypic data, the later analysis identified candidate immune exposures from TCR beta sequences and from how often those sequences occurred across donors. In an earlier analysis of more than 550 of the donors, high-throughput TCR beta sequencing was used to judge whether each TCR beta V gene segment behaved as functional or pseudogenic. Donor age, sex, ethnicity and CMV serostatus were compiled together with the repertoire data. A later genetic analysis took genome-wide SNP genotypes for about three fifths of the 666 donors and used that subset as a discovery cohort. All discovery cohort repertoires had been generated on a single sequencing platform. Class I and class II HLA loci were covered by the typing at four-digit resolution. Typing coverage differed by locus: A, B, C, DRB1 and DQB1 were typed in about 629-640 donors, DQA1 in 522, DPA1 in some 610, and DPB1 in roughly 470. Because of strong linkage in the cohort, five DR-DQ haplotypes were treated as single units for association and clustering. Across approximately 420 genotyped donors of the cohort, an average of about 240,000 unique TCR beta nucleotide sequences per donor were sequenced, and approximately 17% of those sequences were non-productive. What the research found in general, with its limitations: In a later analysis, HLA-associated TCR beta chains were found to be more clonally expanded and to have lower generation probabilities than equally common non-associated chains. In vitro tests confirmed that a few of the cytomegalovirus-associated TCR beta chains recognize cytomegalovirus antigens. The 87-base-pair reads could not distinguish some IMGT-functional V segments, including TRBV6-2 and TRBV6-3, so those segments were excluded. Only TCR beta chains were sequenced in this cohort, and the absence of alpha or paired-chain data limited detectable features. In a later analysis, the rate of TCR association differed among HLA loci, with DRB1 alleles having the most associated TCRs and HLA-C alleles having the fewest. Linkage disequilibrium might explain the correlated functional status among segregating V segments, but an unknown experimental factor could not be excluded. The only immune exposure information available for the cohort was CMV serostatus. In a later analysis, several top co-occurrence clusters were reported to appear linked to parvovirus B19, influenza, CMV and Epstein-Barr virus. Because counts were too low, roughly 18 rarely observed V segments, including chromosome 9 orphons, were left out of the earlier analysis of about 620 of the donors. A total of some 180 TCR beta chains were listed by the study as associated with cytomegalovirus. The authors suggested that the approach could potentially be extended to other disease states and immunological phenotypes. An association between a missense DCLRE1C variant and V-gene and J-gene trimming of TCR beta chains was found in a later genetic analysis and replicated in an independent cohort. The presence/absence analyses assumed that sequencing depth was roughly uniform across donors, and that assumption may not be true. Specific HLA alleles were associated with 15,000 to 20,000 TCR beta sequences at a false discovery rate of 0.05 in a later analysis. In both the original and validation cohorts, the classifier was reported to diagnose cytomegalovirus status with high specificity and sensitivity. According to a later analysis, most CMV-associated TCR beta chains appeared to be HLA-restricted, and the HLA associations seemed to be driven largely by CMV exposure. Most TCR sequences were seen in very few donors, while some public TCRs were found in many individuals. In a later genetic analysis, fewer N-insertions in productive TCRs were reported among donors in an Asian-associated ancestry cluster than the roughly 710-donor mean. In an earlier analysis of around 600 of the donors, most TCR beta V segments were observed in productive rearrangements about 87% or about 30% of the time, broadly matching IMGT annotations. A group of highly shared sequence variants was considered likely to be a technical artifact of the sequencing pipeline. Because HLA typing was unavailable for some donors at each locus, only the typed subset was used in association tests. Assigning TCR associations to individual alleles was difficult when HLA alleles, especially DR and DQ, strongly co-occurred. A further reported finding was that TCR beta sequences accurately predicted the HLA-A and HLA-B alleles for most subjects in the first cohort.

From the cysteine through the phenylalanine, the CDR3 covers 19 amino acids. Just CDR3 DNA is preserved here, 57 bases in frame from base 1. V has 4 bases trimmed and J has 1 base trimmed; junction bases matching no gene number 18. Taken from the germline V gene, the CDR1 and CDR2 loops are SGHDT and YYEEEE. The cohort comprised 550 to 700 healthy bone marrow donors. At the time of sampling, all cohort members were nominally healthy, though unrecorded immune exposures were likely present. The donor tested CMV seronegative and was one of the 352 seronegative cohort members. A peripheral blood sample was collected from each donor, and TCR beta sequencing was performed on peripheral blood mononuclear cells. Genomic DNA was extracted from the blood cell samples with the Qiagen DNeasy Blood Extraction Kit. The table lists this clone with a count of one. Its antigen is not yet known. The sample holds no much larger clone one base away, and base qualities are not on file.

The library came from the immunoSEQ multiplex PCR assay. For the multiplex PCR, a mixture combining 60 forward primers for TCR Vbeta segments and 13 reverse primers for TCR Jbeta segments was used. A multiplex PCR assay on genomic DNA amplified the CDR3 region of rearranged TCR beta genes. The Illumina HiSeq System was used to sequence the amplified TCR beta libraries as 87-base-pair reads. The authors' analysis ran thus. In a later analysis, tens of millions of unique TCR beta chains were counted across the roughly 610 repertoires, and around 11 million of these chains were shared by at least two donors. Raw reads were error-corrected and collapsed into unique sequences with a nearest-neighbor algorithm that merged closely related sequences to remove PCR and sequencing errors. Alignment of CDR3 sequences to IMGT reference sequences was used to assign V, D and J gene segments. For a sequence to be retained, a match of at least six nucleotides was required to both a V gene segment and a J gene segment. Rearrangements were called productive when the CDR3 lacked stop codons and stayed in frame with V and J; all others were non-productive. CDR3 was defined by IMGT convention, running from the second conserved V-encoded cysteine to the conserved J-encoded phenylalanine. The earlier analysis of fewer than 700 of the donors excluded sequences that lacked an unambiguous match to a single V gene segment. In an earlier analysis of 587 of the donors, a V segment was called functional when productive rearrangements were above 56.7%, and segregating when the standard deviation between donors exceeded 5%. A statistical classification framework was developed to diagnose cytomegalovirus status using the catalog of TCR beta chain sequences. A later analysis assigned V and J genes by comparing TCR nucleotide sequences with IMGT/GENE-DB human TR gene sequences. In a later analysis, CDR3 sequences and most-parsimonious VDJ recombination scenarios were assigned using the TCRdist pipeline. In a later analysis, each TCR beta chain was defined by its CDR3 amino acid sequence together with its V-gene family, and reads without a unique V-gene family were excluded. In a later analysis, 500 to 700 highly shared, low-generation-probability nucleotide sequences were removed to address suspected cross-contamination and a sequencing artifact. A later analysis calculated a clonal expansion index for each public chain from normalized within-repertoire ranks of inferred template counts. A later analysis computed generation probabilities with a VDJ recombination model fitted to out-of-frame rearrangements, and checked the results against IGoR. In a later analysis, hypergeometric tests were used to score TCR-TCR, TCR-HLA and TCR-CMV co-occurrence, with a repertoire-size bias correction applied to TCR pairs. False discovery rates were estimated in a later analysis by permuting HLA or CMV assignments 20 times. In a later analysis, co-occurring TCRs were grouped using DBSCAN, and TCRdist sequence similarity was added for clustering within HLA-allele-positive subsets. Co-occurrence clustering excluded repertoires with fewer than 30,000 or more than 120,000 public chains, plus five with anomalous nucleotide sharing. Entries here come from immuneACCESS through TCRdb and include only in-frame sequences with V and J called. Some clones fail to appear in such tables; in the studies checked, an unresolved V gene covers under half of the shortfall, and the cause of the remainder is unknown. That table gives V, J and clone size, and the DNA gave D and trimming. The sample table shows some 90,000 clones, and 70% to 85% are seen once. The top ten clonotypes cover around 2.5% of the sample.

The clonotype comes from a man aged 30 to 45 in good health and CMV-seronegative. Sequenced input: PBMCs. The V and J genes are TRBV5-6 and TRBJ2-3, with 7 junctional bases fitting TRBD2. The DNA is TGTGCCAGCAGCCCCTGGGGGGGAACCCCTCTTGTCGGCACAGATACGCAGTATTTT. Its translation reads: CASSPWGGTPLVGTDTQYF. Reference TRBV5-6 and TRBJ2-3 genes cover what lies past the CDR3, so the full variable domain is DAGVTQSPTHLIKTRGQQVTLRCSPKSGHDTVSWYQQALGQGPQFIFQYYEEEERQRGNFPDRFSGHQFPNYSSELNVNALLLGDSALYLCASSPWGGTPLVGTDTQYFGPGTRLTVL.